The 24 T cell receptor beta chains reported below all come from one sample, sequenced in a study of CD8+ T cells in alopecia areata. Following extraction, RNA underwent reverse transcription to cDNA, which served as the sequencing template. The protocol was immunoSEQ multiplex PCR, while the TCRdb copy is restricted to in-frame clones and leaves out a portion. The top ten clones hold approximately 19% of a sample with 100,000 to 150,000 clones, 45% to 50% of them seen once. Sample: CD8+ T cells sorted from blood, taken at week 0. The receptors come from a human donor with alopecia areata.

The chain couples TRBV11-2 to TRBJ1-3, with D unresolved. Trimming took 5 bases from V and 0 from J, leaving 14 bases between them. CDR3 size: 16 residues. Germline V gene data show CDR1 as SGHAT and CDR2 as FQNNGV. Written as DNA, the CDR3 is TGTGCCAGCAGCCCACACTTCTCAACCTCTGGAAACACCATATATTTT. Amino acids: CASSPHFSTSGNTIYF. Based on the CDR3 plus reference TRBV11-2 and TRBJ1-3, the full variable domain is EAGVAQSPRYKIIEKRQSVAFWCNPISGHATLYWYQQILGQGPKLLIQFQNNGVVDDSQLPKDRFSAERLKGVDSTLKIQPAKLEDSAVYLCASSPHFSTSGNTIYFGEGSWLTVV.

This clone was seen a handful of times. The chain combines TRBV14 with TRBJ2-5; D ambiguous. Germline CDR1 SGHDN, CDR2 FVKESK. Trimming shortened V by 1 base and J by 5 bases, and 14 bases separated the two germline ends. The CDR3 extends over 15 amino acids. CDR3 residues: CASSQGGASAETQYF. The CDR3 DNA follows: TGTGCCAGCAGCCAAGGAGGAGCAAGTGCGGAGACCCAGTACTTC.

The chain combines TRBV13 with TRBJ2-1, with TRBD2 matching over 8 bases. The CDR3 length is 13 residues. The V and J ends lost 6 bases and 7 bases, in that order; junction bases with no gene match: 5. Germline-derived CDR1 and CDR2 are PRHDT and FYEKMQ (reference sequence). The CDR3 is CASSLGGGNEQFF. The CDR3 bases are TGTGCCAGCAGTCTCGGCGGGGGGAATGAGCAGTTCTTC. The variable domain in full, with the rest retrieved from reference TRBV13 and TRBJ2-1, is AAGVIQSPRHLIKEKRETATLKCYPIPRHDTVYWYQQGPGQDPQFLISFYEKMQSDKGSIPDRFSAQQFSDYHSELNMSSLELGDSALYFCASSLGGGNEQFFGPGTRLTVL.

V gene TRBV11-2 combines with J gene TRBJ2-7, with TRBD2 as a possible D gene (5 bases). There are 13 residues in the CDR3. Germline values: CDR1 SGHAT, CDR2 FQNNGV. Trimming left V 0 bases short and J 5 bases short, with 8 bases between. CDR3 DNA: TGTGCCAGCAGCTTAGATCTAGCCCACGAGCAGTACTTC. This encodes CASSLDLAHEQYF. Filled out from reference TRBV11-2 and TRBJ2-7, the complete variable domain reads EAGVAQSPRYKIIEKRQSVAFWCNPISGHATLYWYQQILGQGPKLLIQFQNNGVVDDSQLPKDRFSAERLKGVDSTLKIQPAKLEDSAVYLCASSLDLAHEQYFGPGTRLTVT.

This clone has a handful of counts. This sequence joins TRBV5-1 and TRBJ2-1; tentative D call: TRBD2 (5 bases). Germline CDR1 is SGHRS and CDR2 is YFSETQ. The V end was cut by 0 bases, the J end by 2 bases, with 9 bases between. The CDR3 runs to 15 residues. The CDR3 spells CASSLGGFAYNEQFF. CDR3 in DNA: TGCGCCAGCAGCTTGGGAGGGTTCGCCTACAATGAGCAGTTCTTC.

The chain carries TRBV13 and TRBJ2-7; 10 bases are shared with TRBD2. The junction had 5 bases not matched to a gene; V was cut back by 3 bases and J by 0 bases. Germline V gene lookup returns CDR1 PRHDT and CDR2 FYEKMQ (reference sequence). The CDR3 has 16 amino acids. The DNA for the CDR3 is TGTGCCAGCAGCTTCTCCACTAGCGGGGTCTCCTACGAGCAGTACTTC. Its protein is CASSFSTSGVSYEQYF.

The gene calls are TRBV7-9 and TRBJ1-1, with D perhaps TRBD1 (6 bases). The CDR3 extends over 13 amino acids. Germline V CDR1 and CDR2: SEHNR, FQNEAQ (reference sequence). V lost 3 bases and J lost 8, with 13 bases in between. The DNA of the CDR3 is TGTGCCAGCAGCTTCCAGGGGACTCCCGAAGCTTTCTTT. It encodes CASSFQGTPEAFF.

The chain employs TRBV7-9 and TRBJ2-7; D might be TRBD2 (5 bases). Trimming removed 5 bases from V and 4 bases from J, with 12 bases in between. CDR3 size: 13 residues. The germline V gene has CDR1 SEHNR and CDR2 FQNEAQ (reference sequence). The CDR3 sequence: CASSQPGVYEQYF. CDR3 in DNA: TGTGCCAGCAGCCAGCCCGGGGTGTACGAGCAGTACTTC.

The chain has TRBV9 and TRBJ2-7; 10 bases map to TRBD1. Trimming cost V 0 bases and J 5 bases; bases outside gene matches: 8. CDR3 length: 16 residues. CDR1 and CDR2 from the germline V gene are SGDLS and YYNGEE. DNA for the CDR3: TGTGCCAGCAGCGTAGGTCTCGGGACAGGGGACGACGAGCAGTACTTC. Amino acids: CASSVGLGTGDDEQYF.

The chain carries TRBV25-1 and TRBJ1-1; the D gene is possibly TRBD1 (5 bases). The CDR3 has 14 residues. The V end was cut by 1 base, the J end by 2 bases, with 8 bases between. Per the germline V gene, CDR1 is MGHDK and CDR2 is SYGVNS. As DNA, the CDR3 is TGTGCCAGCAGTGAATTCACAGGAAACACTGAAGCTTTCTTT. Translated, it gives CASSEFTGNTEAFF.

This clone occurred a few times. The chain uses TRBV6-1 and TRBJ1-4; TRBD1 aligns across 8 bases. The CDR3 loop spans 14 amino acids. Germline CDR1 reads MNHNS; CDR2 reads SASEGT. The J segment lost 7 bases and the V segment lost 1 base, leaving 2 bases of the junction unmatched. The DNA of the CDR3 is TGTGCCAGCAGTGAAGGACAGGGGTTTGAAAAACTGTTTTTT. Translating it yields CASSEGQGFEKLFF.

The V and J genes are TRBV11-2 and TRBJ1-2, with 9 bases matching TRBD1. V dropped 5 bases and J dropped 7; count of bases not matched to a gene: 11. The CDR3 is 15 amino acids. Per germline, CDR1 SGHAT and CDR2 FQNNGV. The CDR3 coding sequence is TGTGCCAGCAGCATGCCGGGACAGGGATTGTCTGGCTACACCTTC. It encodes CASSMPGQGLSGYTF. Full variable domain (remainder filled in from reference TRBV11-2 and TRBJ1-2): EAGVAQSPRYKIIEKRQSVAFWCNPISGHATLYWYQQILGQGPKLLIQFQNNGVVDDSQLPKDRFSAERLKGVDSTLKIQPAKLEDSAVYLCASSMPGQGLSGYTFGSGTRLTVV.

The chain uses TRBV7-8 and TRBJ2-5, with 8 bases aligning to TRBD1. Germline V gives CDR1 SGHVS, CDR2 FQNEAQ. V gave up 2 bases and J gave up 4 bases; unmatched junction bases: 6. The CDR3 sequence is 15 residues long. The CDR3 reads CASSLRVQGVETQYF. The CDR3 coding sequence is TGTGCCAGCAGCTTACGGGTACAGGGGGTAGAGACCCAGTACTTC. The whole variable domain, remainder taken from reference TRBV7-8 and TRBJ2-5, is GAGVSQSPRYKVAKRGQDVALRCDPISGHVSLFWYQQALGQGPEFLTYFQNEAQLDKSGLPSDRFFAERPEGSVSTLKIQRTQQEDSAVYLCASSLRVQGVETQYFGPGTRLLVL.

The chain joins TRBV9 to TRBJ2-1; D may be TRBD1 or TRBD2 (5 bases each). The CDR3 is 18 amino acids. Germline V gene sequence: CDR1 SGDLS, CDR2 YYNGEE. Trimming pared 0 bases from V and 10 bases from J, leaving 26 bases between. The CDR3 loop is CASSVARERTTIGEEQFF. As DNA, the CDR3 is TGTGCCAGCAGCGTAGCTCGGGAACGGACAACAATAGGTGAGGAGCAGTTCTTC.

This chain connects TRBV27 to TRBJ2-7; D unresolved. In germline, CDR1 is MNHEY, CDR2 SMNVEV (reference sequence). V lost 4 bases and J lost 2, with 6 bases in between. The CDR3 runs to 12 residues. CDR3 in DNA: TGTGCCAGCAGTTCTACACCCTACGAGCAGTACTTC. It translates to CASSSTPYEQYF.

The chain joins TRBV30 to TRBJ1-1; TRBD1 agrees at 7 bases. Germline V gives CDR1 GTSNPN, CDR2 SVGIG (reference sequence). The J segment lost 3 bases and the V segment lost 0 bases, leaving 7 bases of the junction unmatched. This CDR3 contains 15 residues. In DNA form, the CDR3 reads TGTGCCTGGAGTGTACCGAGACAGGGTTACACTGAAGCTTTCTTT. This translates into CAWSVPRQGYTEAFF.

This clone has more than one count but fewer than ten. The CDR3 is CASSPPDPYYGYTF. The CDR3 DNA reads TGTGCCAGCAGCCCACCCGACCCCTACTATGGCTACACCTTC. This sequence joins TRBV7-8 and TRBJ1-2; no firm D call. This CDR3 spans 14 amino acids. V lost 5 bases, J lost 3 bases, and 13 bases lay in between. Germline V lookup: CDR1 SGHVS, CDR2 FQNEAQ.

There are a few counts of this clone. CDR3 DNA sequence: TGTGCCAGCGGGGGGGCCGGGGAGCTGTTTTTT. Translation gives CASGGAGELFF. The chain employs TRBV10-3 and TRBJ2-2; 9 bases fit TRBD2. Germline V gene sequence: CDR1 ENHRY, CDR2 SYGVKD. The CDR3 consists of 11 residues. V dropped 10 bases and J dropped 6; count of bases not matched to a gene: 0.

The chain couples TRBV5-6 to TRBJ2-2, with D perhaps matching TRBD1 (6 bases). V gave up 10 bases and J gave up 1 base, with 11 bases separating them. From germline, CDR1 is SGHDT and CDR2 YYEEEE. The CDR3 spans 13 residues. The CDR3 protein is CAGGQMNTGELFF. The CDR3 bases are TGTGCCGGCGGACAGATGAACACCGGGGAGCTGTTTTTT. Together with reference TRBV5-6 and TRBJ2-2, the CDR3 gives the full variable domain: DAGVTQSPTHLIKTRGQQVTLRCSPKSGHDTVSWYQQALGQGPQFIFQYYEEEERQRGNFPDRFSGHQFPNYSSELNVNALLLGDSALYLCAGGQMNTGELFFGEGSRLTVL.

The CDR3 bases are TGTGCCAGCAGCGTAGGAATGGGTGGGGAGAAGTCTGCTCCCTACGAGCAGTACTTC. Encoded protein: CASSVGMGGEKSAPYEQYF. The genes are TRBV9 and TRBJ2-7, with D tentatively TRBD2 (5 bases). V gave up 0 bases and J gave up 2 bases, with 24 bases separating them. The CDR3 loop spans 19 amino acids. Germline V gene lookup returns CDR1 SGDLS and CDR2 YYNGEE.

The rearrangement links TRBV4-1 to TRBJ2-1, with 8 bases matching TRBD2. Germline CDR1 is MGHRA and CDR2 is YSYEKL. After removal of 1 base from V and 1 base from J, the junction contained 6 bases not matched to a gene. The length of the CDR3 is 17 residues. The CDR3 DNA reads TGCGCCAGCAGCCAAGCGGGGGGGCGGCTATCCTACAATGAGCAGTTCTTC. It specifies CASSQAGGRLSYNEQFF.

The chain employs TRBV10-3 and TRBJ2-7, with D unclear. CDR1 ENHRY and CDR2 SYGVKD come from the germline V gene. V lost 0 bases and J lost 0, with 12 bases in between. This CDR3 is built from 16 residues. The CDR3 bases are TGTGCCATCAGTGAGTCGATACAGATAAACTCCTACGAGCAGTACTTC. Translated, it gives CAISESIQINSYEQYF.

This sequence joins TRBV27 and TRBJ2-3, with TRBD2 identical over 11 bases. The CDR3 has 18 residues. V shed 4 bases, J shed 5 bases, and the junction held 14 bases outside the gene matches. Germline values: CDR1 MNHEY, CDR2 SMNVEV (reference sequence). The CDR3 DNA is TGTGCCAGCAGTTCCCCACTCCTACTAGCGGGGGAGGGAGATACGCAGTATTTT. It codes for CASSSPLLLAGEGDTQYF.

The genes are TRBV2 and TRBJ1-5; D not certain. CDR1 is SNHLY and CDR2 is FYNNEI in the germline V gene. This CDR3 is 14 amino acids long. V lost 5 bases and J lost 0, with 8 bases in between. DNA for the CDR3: TGTGCCAGCAGTAGAGAACATAGCAATCAGCCCCAGCATTTT. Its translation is CASSREHSNQPQHF. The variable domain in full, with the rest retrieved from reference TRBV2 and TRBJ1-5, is EPEVTQTPSHQVTQMGQEVILRCVPISNHLYFYWYRQILGQKVEFLVSFYNNEISEKSEIFDDQFSVERPDGSNFTLKIRSTKLEDSAMYFCASSREHSNQPQHFGDGTRLSIL.